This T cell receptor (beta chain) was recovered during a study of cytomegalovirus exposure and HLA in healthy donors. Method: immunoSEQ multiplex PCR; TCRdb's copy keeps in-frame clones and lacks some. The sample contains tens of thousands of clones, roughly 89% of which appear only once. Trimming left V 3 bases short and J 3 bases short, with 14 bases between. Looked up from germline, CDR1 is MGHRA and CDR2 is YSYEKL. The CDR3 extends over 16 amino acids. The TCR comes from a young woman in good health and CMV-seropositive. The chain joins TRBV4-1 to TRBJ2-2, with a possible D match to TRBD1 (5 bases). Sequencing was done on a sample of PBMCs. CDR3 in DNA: TGCGCCAGCAGCCATAAAAGGGGCAGGGACACCGGGGAGCTGTTTTTT. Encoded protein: CASSHKRGRDTGELFF.